This section outlines one T cell receptor (beta chain) sequence together with its context. It was with 60 Vbeta and 13 Jbeta primers that the PCR ran. As processed by the authors: Around 83 million unique TCR beta chains, roughly 12 million shared, were counted in a later analysis. Sequenced by immunoSEQ multiplex PCR; TCRdb stores in-frame clones only, minus some. That table supplies the V and J calls and clone size; D and trimming were determined from the DNA. Counted here are about 78,000 clones, roughly 84% occurring once; the ten biggest clones make up around 2.4%. The data stem from a study of cytomegalovirus exposure and HLA in healthy donors. CDR1 and CDR2 from the germline V gene are MNHEY and SVGAGI. The CDR3 sequence is 11 residues long. The V end was cut by 4 bases, the J end by 6 bases, with 6 bases between.

The rearrangement uses TRBV6-5 and TRBJ1-2; TRBD1 is a possible D gene (5 bases). The sample consisted of PBMCs. The source is a woman aged 45-65 years in good health and CMV-seronegative. The CDR3 DNA reads as TGTGCCAGCAGTTCAGGGCATGGCTACACCTTC. This translates into CASSSGHGYTF.